The rows below give T cell receptor beta chains drawn from one sample of a study of T cell repertoires in cytomegalovirus infection. One entry per CDR3 protein results from TCRdb running MiXCR on the reads. Here the sample spans under 200,000 distinct CDR3 sequences, roughly a sixth being singletons. Sequenced material: CD8+ T cells from PBMCs. All receptors derive from a human donor in good health (CMV status not recorded). Some clones in this sample may be carry-over from other donors' samples. CDR3s include the opening cysteine and the closing phenylalanine or tryptophan. The D gene is left open where the match is weak. A row's size may be missing; if present it is once, few, many or a size class.

D | size | J | V | CDR3 | DNA
- | - | TRBJ1-6 | TRBV7-6 | CASSLNSHNSPLHF | TGTGCCAGCAGCTTAAACAGTCATAATTCACCCCTCCACTTT
TRBD1 | - | TRBJ1-1 | TRBV7-9 | CASSPPGTGAPKAFF | TGTGCCAGCAGTCCCCCGGGGACAGGGGCCCCAAAAGCTTTCTTT
TRBD1 | - | TRBJ1-5 | TRBV19 | CASSISLTGGPYSNQPQHF | TGTGCCAGTAGTATCTCGCTGACAGGGGGCCCCTATAGCAATCAGCCCCAGCATTTT
- | many | TRBJ2-1 | TRBV7-2 | CASSLLGLALREQFF | TGTGCCAGCAGCCTCCTGGGTTTAGCACTCAGAGAGCAGTTCTTC
- | - | TRBJ1-2 | TRBV25-1 | CASSSRSARSLGYGYTF | TGTGCCAGCAGCTCCAGGAGTGCAAGATCCCTAGGGTATGGCTACACCTTC
- | - | TRBJ2-7 | TRBV14 | CASSQESHEQYF | TGTGCCAGCAGCCAAGAGAGCCACGAGCAGTACTTC
- | few | TRBJ2-5 | TRBV28 | CASSFSGTQYQETQYF | TGTGCCAGCAGTTTCTCCGGGACACAGTACCAAGAGACCCAGTACTTC
TRBD2 | few | TRBJ2-3 | TRBV5-6 | CASSPYSGGVTDTQYF | TGTGCCAGCAGCCCCTATAGCGGGGGGGTCACAGATACGCAGTATTTT
TRBD2 | few | TRBJ2-1 | TRBV7-3 | CASTHSGRAHEQFF | TGTGCCAGCACCCATAGCGGGAGGGCCCATGAGCAGTTCTTC
TRBD2 | - | TRBJ2-7 | TRBV6-1 | CASKLAGYYEQYF | TGTGCCAGCAAGCTAGCGGGCTACTACGAGCAGTACTTC
TRBD1 | - | TRBJ2-2 | TRBV7-2 | CASTPDRGPYGELFF | TGTGCCAGCACCCCGGACAGGGGGCCGTACGGGGAGCTGTTTTTT
TRBD2 | - | TRBJ2-5 | TRBV6-2/TRBV6-3 | CASRRTSKETQYF | TGTGCCAGCAGACGGACTAGCAAAGAGACCCAGTACTTC
- | - | TRBJ2-7 | TRBV10-3 | CAISESIEQYF | TGTGCCATCAGTGAGTCGATTGAGCAGTACTTC
- | - | TRBJ1-1 | TRBV2 | CASSGIGNTEAFF | TGTGCCAGCAGTGGAATAGGGAACACTGAAGCTTTCTTT
- | many | TRBJ2-3 | TRBV7-6 | CASSPLQGGVGTDTQYF | TGTGCCAGCAGCCCACTACAGGGAGGGGTAGGCACAGATACGCAGTATTTT
- | few | TRBJ1-1 | TRBV6-5 | CASSYSQGVGAEAFF | TGTGCCAGCAGTTACTCGCAAGGGGTTGGGGCTGAAGCTTTCTTT
- | many | TRBJ1-2 | TRBV7-2 | CASDQGTYGYTF | TGTGCCAGCGACCAGGGGACCTATGGCTACACCTTC
- | - | TRBJ2-5 | TRBV10-3 | CAISESPSETQYF | TGTGCCATCAGTGAGTCCCCTAGCGAGACCCAGTACTTC
TRBD2 | many | TRBJ2-7 | TRBV7-2 | CASSLDGLAGGYYEQYF | TGTGCCAGCAGCTTAGACGGACTAGCGGGAGGGTACTACGAGCAGTACTTC
- | - | TRBJ1-1 | TRBV3-1 | CASSQGGNEAFF | TGTGCCAGCAGCCAAGGGGGGAACGAAGCTTTCTTT
- | few | TRBJ2-6 | TRBV29-1 | CSVAGSSGANVLTF | TGCAGCGTCGCCGGGAGCTCTGGGGCCAACGTCCTGACTTTC